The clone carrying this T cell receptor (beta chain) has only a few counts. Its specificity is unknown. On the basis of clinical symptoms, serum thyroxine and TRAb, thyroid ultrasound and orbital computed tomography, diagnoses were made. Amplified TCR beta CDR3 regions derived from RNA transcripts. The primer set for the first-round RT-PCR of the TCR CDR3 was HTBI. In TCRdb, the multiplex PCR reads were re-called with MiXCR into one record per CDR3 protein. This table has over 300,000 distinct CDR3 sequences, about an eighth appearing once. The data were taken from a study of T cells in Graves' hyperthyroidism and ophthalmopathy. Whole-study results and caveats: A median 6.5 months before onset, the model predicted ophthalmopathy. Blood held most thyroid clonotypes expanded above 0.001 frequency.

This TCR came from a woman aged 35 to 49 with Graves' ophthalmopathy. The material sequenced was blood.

The CDR3 reads CASTFYDGSNQPQHF. CDR3 nucleotides: TGTGCCAGCACTTTTTACGACGGATCCAATCAGCCCCAGCATTTT. The gene calls are TRBV6-1 and TRBJ1-5; D is ambiguous. The CDR3 covers 15 residues. Germline CDR1 and CDR2: MNHNS and SASEGT. V lost 7 bases and J 3 bases, leaving 16 bases between the germline ends.